The clone carrying this T cell receptor beta chain was counted a few times. The antigen remains undetermined. The sample originates from a study of shared clonotypes between healthy human individuals. Trimming left V 6 bases short and J 6 bases short, with 14 bases between. This CDR3 is built from 14 residues. CDR1 SNHLY and CDR2 FYNNEI come from the germline V gene. Every contributor of samples was a Caucasian grown-up residing in Nashville, Tennessee. The repertoire was sequenced with immunoSEQ multiplex PCR; TCRdb's copy has only in-frame clones and lacks some. This sample carries about 2.3 million clones, approximately 95% of them seen once, and the ten largest clones take 0.39%. General observations from the study: A handful of donors shared around 5.2% of their naive CD4 clonotypes. Generation probabilities of non-shared clonotypes were lower (relative to those shared by all four donors). Clonotype sharing among donors was thought likely to change with sequencing depth.

This clonotype originated in a man younger than 30 in good health. Some clones in this sample may be carry-over from other donors' samples. Sequenced: naive CD4+ T cells from PBMCs. The subset here: CD45RA+ positively selected. This sequence joins TRBV2 and TRBJ1-4; perhaps TRBD1 as D (5 bases). The CDR3 region is CASRVDGTHEKLFF. CDR3 nucleotide sequence: TGTGCCAGCAGGGTAGACGGGACTCATGAAAAACTGTTTTTT.